Listed here is a single TCR beta chain. When replicate PCRs were run on sorted subsets, they used about 200 ng DNA, about 30,000 T cell genomes. Assay: immunoSEQ multiplex PCR; the TCRdb copy retains only in-frame clones and omits some. This sample has over 95,000 clones, with around 71% found just once. The germline CDR1 and CDR2 sequences are MNHNS and SASEGT. This CDR3 is 14 amino acids long. V gave up 5 bases and J gave up 0 bases, with 9 bases separating them. This sample is part of a study of shared clonotypes between healthy human individuals. Every one of the donors was a Caucasian adult that lived in Nashville, Tennessee.

The chain joins TRBV6-1 to TRBJ2-3; D is possibly TRBD2 (6 bases). Sequencing was performed on memory CD8+ T cells sorted from blood. The sample's subset: CD45RO+ cells pooled with CCR7-negative TemRA cells. The TCR was taken from a woman between 25 and 40 years old in good health. The CDR3 loop reads CASSNLASTDTQYF. The CDR3 bases are TGTGCCAGCAGTAATCTAGCGAGCACAGATACGCAGTATTTT.